This is a list of T cell receptor beta chains from one sample in a study of post-analysis software for immune sequencing data. TCRdb analysed the PCR reads with MiXCR anew, one entry per CDR3 protein. The sample carries more than 500,000 distinct CDR3 sequences, around 36% recorded once. The sample consisted of blood. These receptors were collected from a girl between 2 and 17 years old with multiple sclerosis. Both conserved end residues are part of each CDR3. A D gene is named only where the DNA matches it firmly. The size of a clone is reported for some rows only, either as once, few or many, or as a class for expanded clones.

>NA|NA|TRBJ2-1|TRBV7-2|16
TGTGCCAGCAGCTTAGGTCTGAAGAGGGGGGGGAATGAGCAGTTCTTC
CASSLGLKRGGNEQFF
>few|NA|TRBJ2-5|TRBV10-3|14
TGTGCCATCAGTGAAGACAGGACCCCAGAGACCCAGTACTTC
CAISEDRTPETQYF
>few|NA|TRBJ2-7|TRBV7-3|14
TGTGCCAGCAGCTTATACGACGGACCCTACGAGCAGTACTTC
CASSLYDGPYEQYF
>NA|NA|TRBJ2-1|TRBV15|15
TGTGCCACCGGCAGAGATTGGGGACTGAACAATGAGCAGTTCTTC
CATGRDWGLNNEQFF
>NA|NA|TRBJ2-5|TRBV2|14
TGTGCCAGCAGTGAGGGCGGGGTCCAAGAGACCCAGTACTTC
CASSEGGVQETQYF
>NA|NA|TRBJ2-3|TRBV13|16
TGTGCCAGCAGCTTAGCCACGTCAGGGGCGCATCATACGCAGTATTTT
CASSLATSGAHHTQYF
>NA|TRBD1|TRBJ1-2|TRBV6-1|14
TGTGCCAGCTGGCAGCTACAGGGGGCTGGCGGCTACACCTTC
CASWQLQGAGGYTF
>few|NA|TRBJ1-6|TRBV7-2|17
TGTGCCAGCAGCTTGGCCTCGTTGGTACAGGGAGTATCACCCCTCCACTTT
CASSLASLVQGVSPLHF
>NA|TRBD2|TRBJ2-3|TRBV20-1|15
TGCAGTGCTAGCTGGGCGGGAGGGATCTCAGATACGCAGTATTTT
CSASWAGGISDTQYF
>few|TRBD1|TRBJ1-5|TRBV20-1|17
TGCAGTGCTAGAGTAACCGGGACAGGGGGCACCAATCAGCCCCTGCATTTT
CSARVTGTGGTNQPLHF
>NA|NA|TRBJ2-3|TRBV5-1|15
TGCGCCAGCAGCTTGCCAGCGGCTGGAGGGAATACGCAGTATTTT
CASSLPAAGGNTQYF
>once|NA|TRBJ2-7|TRBV6-5|13
TGTGCCAGTCGCCAGGGGCCCTCCTACGAGCAGTACTTC
CASRQGPSYEQYF
>few|NA|TRBJ2-1|TRBV20-1|16
TGCAGCCTGACCAGGGCAGTGCCCTTCTCCTACAATGAGCAGTTCTTC
CSLTRAVPFSYNEQFF
>few|TRBD1|TRBJ2-1|TRBV18|14
TGTGCCAGCTCACCATTACAGGGGGAGAGTGAGCAGTTCTTC
CASSPLQGESEQFF
>NA|TRBD2|TRBJ2-3|TRBV29-1|18
TGCAGCGTTGACATGCTAGCGGGGGACCTATCTAGCACAGATACGCAGTATTTT
CSVDMLAGDLSSTDTQYF
>many|NA|TRBJ2-1|TRBV7-2|13
TGTGCCAGCAGCTTAGGGGGAGGAAATGAGCAGTTCTTC
CASSLGGGNEQFF
>NA|NA|TRBJ2-7|TRBV6-1|12
TGTGCCAGCCAGCGGCAGAACTACGAGCAGTACTTC
CASQRQNYEQYF
>NA|NA|TRBJ2-2|TRBV7-9|9
TGTGCCACCGGGGGGGAGCTGTTTTTT
CATGGELFF
>NA|NA|TRBJ2-7|TRBV20-1|13
TGCAGTGCTTACAAGGACAGCGTTCGCGAGCAGTACTTC
CSAYKDSVREQYF
>NA|NA|TRBJ1-2|TRBV7-8|14
TGTGCCAGCACCTCCAAGGGGGGCAACTATGGCTACACCTTC
CASTSKGGNYGYTF
>NA|NA|TRBJ2-3|TRBV6-5|15
TGTGCCAGCAGTCTGTTACCCCCGGGAACAGATACGCAGTATTTT
CASSLLPPGTDTQYF
>NA|TRBD2|TRBJ2-5|TRBV20-1|14
TGCAGTGCTAGAGATCTGACTAGCGGGGAGACCCAGTACTTC
CSARDLTSGETQYF
>few|NA|TRBJ2-4|TRBV10-3|15
TGTGCCATCAGTGAGTCTATGGCAGGGAATAACATTCAGTACTTC
CAISESMAGNNIQYF
>NA|NA|TRBJ1-1|TRBV20-1|16
TGCAGTGCTAGAGATAGGGGGGGACTCCACCACACTGAAGCTTTCTTT
CSARDRGGLHHTEAFF
>NA|NA|TRBJ1-2|TRBV5-5|14
TGTGCCGGCAGGAGAGAAGGGGGGGCTAATGGCTACACCTTC
CAGRREGGANGYTF
>NA|TRBD2|TRBJ2-5|TRBV10-3|16
TGTGCCGCGGGTGGCGGACTAGCGGGGGGAAAAGAGACCCAGTACTTC
CAAGGGLAGGKETQYF
>NA|NA|TRBJ1-1|TRBV15|15
TGTGCCACCAGCAGGATACAGGACCCGAACAATGAAGCTTTCTTT
CATSRIQDPNNEAFF
>few|NA|TRBJ2-1|TRBV3-1|15
TGTGCCAGCAGCCCGTCCCATGTTACCTACAATGAGCAGTTCTTC
CASSPSHVTYNEQFF
>once|NA|TRBJ2-1|TRBV15|15
TGTGCCACCAGCAGAGATTTTGCAGCGGACAATGAGCAGTTCTTC
CATSRDFAADNEQFF
>NA|TRBD2|TRBJ2-1|TRBV6-1|18
TGTGCCAGCAGGTTTCCGCTGACTAGCGGGGGAACCTACAATGAGCAGTTCTTC
CASRFPLTSGGTYNEQFF
>few|TRBD1|TRBJ2-3|TRBV20-1|17
TGCAGTGCTGGGACCTATACAGGGGGAATTAGCACAGATACGCAGTATTTT
CSAGTYTGGISTDTQYF
>few|NA|TRBJ1-5|TRBV5-1|16
TGCGCCAGCAGGCAGGCGAAAATATATAGCAATCAGCCCCAGCATTTT
CASRQAKIYSNQPQHF
>NA|NA|TRBJ2-2|TRBV14|14
TGTGCCAGCAGCCCAATGCGGGTCACCGGGGAGCTGTTTTTT
CASSPMRVTGELFF
>few|NA|TRBJ1-6|TRBV10-2|13
TGCGCCAGCAGTCTTGAAAGTAATTCACCCCTCCACTTT
CASSLESNSPLHF
>NA|TRBD2|TRBJ2-1|TRBV7-8|17
TGTGCCAGCAGCCCCACCGGGTGGGAGGGAAAATTAGTTGAGCAGTTCTTC
CASSPTGWEGKLVEQFF
>few|NA|TRBJ1-2|TRBV19|11
TGTGCCAGTAGCCATGCCCGCGGCTACACCTTC
CASSHARGYTF
>few|TRBD2|TRBJ2-1|TRBV20-1|14
TGCAGTGCTGGGGTCGGGGGGGCGTACAATGAGCAGTTCTTC
CSAGVGGAYNEQFF
>few|NA|TRBJ1-2|TRBV6-2/TRBV6-3|16
TGTGCCAGCAGTTACAAGACAGGAGACCTTAACTATGGCTACACCTTC
CASSYKTGDLNYGYTF
>once|NA|TRBJ2-3|TRBV6-2/TRBV6-3|12
TGTGCCAGCCGCTGGGGACTAGATACGCAGTATTTT
CASRWGLDTQYF
>NA|TRBD1|TRBJ2-7|TRBV3-1|15
TGTGCCAGCAGCCAGGGCAGGGGGCACTCCTACGAGCAGTACTTC
CASSQGRGHSYEQYF
>NA|NA|TRBJ2-7|TRBV7-2|11
TGTGCCAGCAGCTTTTCTACCGAGCAGTACTTC
CASSFSTEQYF
>NA|NA|TRBJ2-7|TRBV29-1|13
TGCAGCGTTGTTAGTATGGCTGGGTACGAGCAGTACTTC
CSVVSMAGYEQYF
>few|NA|TRBJ1-6|TRBV27|16
TGTGCCAGCAGTCCGGAGCAGGGTCGCTATAATTCACCCCTCCACTTT
CASSPEQGRYNSPLHF
>NA|TRBD2|TRBJ2-7|TRBV20-1|14
TGCAGTGCTGAATTAGCGGGGATCTCCTACGAGCAGTACTTC
CSAELAGISYEQYF
>once|NA|TRBJ2-3|TRBV2|14
TGTGCCAGCCTCTTGGGAACTAGCACAGATACGCAGTATTTT
CASLLGTSTDTQYF
>NA|NA|TRBJ1-1|TRBV29-1|13
TGCAGCGTAACAGGGATTTTGAACACTGAAGCTTTCTTT
CSVTGILNTEAFF
>NA|TRBD1|TRBJ1-5|TRBV20-1|14
TGCAGTGCTATAAACGGACAGGGCAATCAGCCCCAGCATTTT
CSAINGQGNQPQHF
>NA|TRBD1|TRBJ2-1|TRBV4-1|14
TGCGCCAGCAGCCAACGACAGGGAAGGGATGAGCAGTTCTTC
CASSQRQGRDEQFF
>NA|TRBD1|TRBJ1-4|TRBV12-3/TRBV12-4|14
TGTGCCAGCACCACACAGGGGGCATCGAGGAAACTGTTTTTT
CASTTQGASRKLFF
>few|NA|TRBJ2-5|TRBV28|15
TGTGCCAGCAGTTCCCATTGGGTGGGGAAAGAGACCCAGTACTTC
CASSSHWVGKETQYF